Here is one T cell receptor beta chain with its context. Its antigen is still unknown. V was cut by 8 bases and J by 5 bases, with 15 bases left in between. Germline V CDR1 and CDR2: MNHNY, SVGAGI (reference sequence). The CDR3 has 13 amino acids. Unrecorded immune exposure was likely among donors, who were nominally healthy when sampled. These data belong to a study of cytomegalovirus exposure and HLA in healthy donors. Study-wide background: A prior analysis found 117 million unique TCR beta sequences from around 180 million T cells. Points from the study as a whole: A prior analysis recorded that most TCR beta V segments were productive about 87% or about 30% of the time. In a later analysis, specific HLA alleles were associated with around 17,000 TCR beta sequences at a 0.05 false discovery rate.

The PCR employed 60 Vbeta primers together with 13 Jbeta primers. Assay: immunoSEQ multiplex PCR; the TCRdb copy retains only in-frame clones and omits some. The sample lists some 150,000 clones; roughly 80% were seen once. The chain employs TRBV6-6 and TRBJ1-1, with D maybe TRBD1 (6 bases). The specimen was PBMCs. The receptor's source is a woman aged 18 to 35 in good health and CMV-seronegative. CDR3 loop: CASYRVGQTEAFF. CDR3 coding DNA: TGTGCCAGCTACAGGGTCGGGCAGACTGAAGCTTTCTTT.